One sample yielded the 9 T cell receptor beta chains listed below, sequenced in a study of T cells in Graves' hyperthyroidism and ophthalmopathy (dated by TCRdb to 2018 to 2020). The library relied on multiplex PCR. The instrument was an Illumina HiSeq 2000. The TCR beta CDR3 regions were amplified from RNA transcripts. A first-round RT-PCR of the TCR CDR3 used the HTBI primer set with the Qiagen OneStep RT-PCR kit. The public reads were reanalyzed by TCRdb: fastp trimming at Q25, MiXCR alignment, in-frame beta chains only. When rows share a CDR3 protein, they turn into one entry using the most common DNA and genes. Present in this sample are about 640,000 distinct CDR3 sequences, 45% of which were seen just once. Roughly 7.2% of the sample rests with the top ten. Sequencing was performed on peripheral blood or thyroid tissue (not recorded which). These receptors originate from an adult man with Graves' disease, either hyperthyroidism or ophthalmopathy (not recorded which).

About this clonotype itself: One end of the junction is discordant with germline, which a read error may explain. The rearrangement uses TRBV10-3 and TRBJ2-6; D is undetermined. Germline V gene lookup returns CDR1 ENHRY and CDR2 SYGVKD. The CDR3 contains 14 residues. CDR3 coding DNA: TGTGCCAGCAGTGAAGAGACAGGGGCCAACGTCCTGACTTTC. This gives the protein CASSEETGANVLTF.

On this clonotype: This could be a read error, since a much larger clone is one nucleotide away. The chain uses TRBV10-3 and TRBJ1-6; D ambiguous. Germline V gene lookup returns CDR1 ENHRY and CDR2 SYGVKD. Deletions cut 0 bases from V and 12 bases from J, with 18 bases between. This CDR3 spans 16 amino acids. The CDR3 region is CAISESSLRRSLPLHF. DNA for the CDR3: TGTGCCATCAGTGAGTCTTCTCTCCGGAGAAGTTTACCCCTCCACTTT.

The chain carries TRBV24-1 and TRBJ2-7, with 10 bases matching TRBD2. With V trimmed by 5 bases and J by 5 bases, 2 bases remained unmatched. CDR3 length equals 13 residues. CDR1 and CDR2 from the germline V gene are KGHDR and SFDVKD. CDR3 nucleotide sequence: TGTGCCACCAGTGTAGCGGGAGGTCACGAGCAGTACTTC. Its translation: CATSVAGGHEQYF.

The chain couples TRBV5-4 to TRBJ2-5; D tentatively fits TRBD1 or TRBD2 (5 bases each). V was trimmed by 4 bases and J by 4 bases, leaving 20 bases between them. The CDR3 is 16 residues long. Germline V gene lookup returns CDR1 SGHNT and CDR2 YYREEE (reference sequence). CDR3 sequence (DNA): TGTGCCAGCAGCCGACAGAATGGCCTAGCTGGAGAGACCCAGTACTTC. Protein: CASSRQNGLAGETQYF.

This chain links TRBV10-3 with TRBJ1-2; weak D call: TRBD1 (5 bases). Looked up from germline, CDR1 is ENHRY and CDR2 is SYGVKD. The V gene lost 4 bases and the J gene lost 4 bases, with 7 bases spanning the gap. The CDR3 is 12 amino acids. CDR3 DNA: TGTGCCATCAGTGGACAGTTCTATGGCTACACCTTC. This sequence encodes CAISGQFYGYTF.

The rearrangement links TRBV7-9 to TRBJ1-4, with TRBD1 identical over 9 bases. The CDR3 is 17 amino acids. The germline V gene encodes CDR1 SEHNR and CDR2 FQNEAQ (reference sequence). J lost 1 base, V lost 3 bases, and 6 bases had no gene match. DNA for the CDR3: TGTGCCAGCAGCTTCCGGGACAGGGAGAAAACTAATGAAAAACTGTTTTTT. Its protein product is CASSFRDREKTNEKLFF.

A few counts support this clonotype. J is TRBJ1-4 and V is TRBV20-1; 9 bases are shared with TRBD1. The germline V gene encodes CDR1 DFQATT and CDR2 SNEGSKA (reference sequence). The CDR3 contains 14 residues. The J segment lost 5 bases and the V segment lost 3 bases, leaving 4 bases of the junction unmatched. As DNA, the CDR3 is TGCAGTGCTAGCTCGGACAGGGGCAATGAAAAACTGTTTTTT. As protein: CSASSDRGNEKLFF.

This clonotype was seen at least ten times. This sequence joins TRBV15 and TRBJ1-4; unclear D gene. CDR3 length equals 14 residues. Germline CDR1 reads LNHNV; CDR2 reads YYDKDF (reference sequence). The V end was cut by 0 bases, the J end by 11 bases, with 13 bases between. The CDR3, as DNA: TGTGCCACCAGCAGAGAGATGAACGATGGGAAACTGTTTTTT. It encodes CATSREMNDGKLFF.

The chain combines TRBV24-1 with TRBJ2-5; D is perhaps TRBD2 (5 bases). From germline, CDR1 is KGHDR and CDR2 SFDVKD. The CDR3 has 16 residues. Trimming pared 5 bases from V and 1 base from J, leaving 16 bases between. The CDR3 sequence is CATSGRLKGAQETQYF. CDR3 nucleotides: TGTGCCACCAGTGGACGCCTTAAGGGAGCCCAAGAGACCCAGTACTTC.